This T cell receptor (beta chain) was sequenced in a study of T cell changes during pregnancy in multiple sclerosis. V shed 7 bases and J shed 7 bases, with 6 bases lying between them. CDR1 SGDLS and CDR2 YYNGEE come from the germline V gene. This CDR3 is 10 amino acids long. The protocol was immunoSEQ multiplex PCR, while the TCRdb copy is restricted to in-frame clones and leaves out a portion. The table has tens of thousands of clones, 88% seen once. The sequencing used CD4+ T cells from peripheral blood mononuclear cells, collected in the first trimester of pregnancy. The source of this sequence is a female donor in good health, enrolled as a control in a pregnancy study. The chain employs TRBV9 and TRBJ1-3; D unclear. This chain's CDR3 is CASAGNTIYF. As DNA, the CDR3 is TGTGCCAGCGCCGGGAACACCATATATTTT.